Shown below are 30 T cell receptor beta chains from a single sample sequenced in a study of cytomegalovirus exposure and HLA in healthy donors. PCR was performed using 60 Vbeta and 13 Jbeta primers. Sequenced by immunoSEQ multiplex PCR; TCRdb stores in-frame clones only, minus some. Of roughly 150,000 clones listed, approximately 70% are singletons. The sample taken for sequencing was PBMCs. These receptor sequences come from a woman between 18 and 29 years old in good health and CMV-seronegative.

The chain carries TRBV6-5 and TRBJ1-6, with 9 bases identical to TRBD1. The V segment lost 5 bases and the J segment 4 bases; nucleotides outside the gene matches: 3. CDR1 is MNHEY and CDR2 is SVGAGI in the germline V gene. The CDR3 totals 15 residues. The CDR3 DNA sequence: TGTGCCAGCAGTGGGGGACAGGGATATAATTCACCCCTCCACTTT. Protein: CASSGGQGYNSPLHF.

The chain joins TRBV6-1 to TRBJ1-1, with D perhaps TRBD1 (5 bases). Trimming left V 5 bases short and J 1 base short, with 11 bases between. Germline values: CDR1 MNHNS, CDR2 SASEGT. The CDR3 loop spans 14 amino acids. CDR3 loop: CASSTDRQNTEAFF. DNA for the CDR3: TGTGCCAGCAGTACCGACAGACAGAACACTGAAGCTTTCTTT.

The V gene is TRBV4-1, the J gene TRBJ2-2; D gene ambiguous. The germline gives CDR1 MGHRA, CDR2 YSYEKL. CDR3 length: 14 residues. Trimming took off 6 bases at V and 0 bases at J, with 8 bases between the two ends. The CDR3 sequence: CASSQSANTGELFF. The DNA of the CDR3 is TGCGCCAGCAGTCAAAGCGCGAACACCGGGGAGCTGTTTTTT.

This clone was seen a single time. The CDR3 DNA reads as TGTGCCAGCTCACCAAGTGGGACTAGCGTCTCCTACGAGCAGTACTTC. This encodes CASSPSGTSVSYEQYF. V and J are TRBV18 and TRBJ2-7, with TRBD2 matching over 10 bases. CDR3 length equals 16 residues. V dropped 2 bases and J dropped 0; count of bases not matched to a gene: 4. The germline V gene encodes CDR1 KGHSH and CDR2 LQKENI.

This chain joins TRBV29-1 and TRBJ1-1; D gene uncertain. Germline V lookup: CDR1 SQVTM, CDR2 ANQGSEA. The CDR3 length is 10 residues. The V gene lost 5 bases and the J gene lost 7 bases, with 8 bases spanning the gap. The CDR3 region has the DNA TGCAGCGTTTGGGAGAATGAAGCTTTCTTT. This codes for CSVWENEAFF.

The rearrangement links TRBV7-2 to TRBJ1-4; D call uncertain. The CDR3 length is 13 residues. V dropped 5 bases and J dropped 7 bases, with 11 bases sitting between them. Germline V CDR1 and CDR2: SGHTA, FQGNSA. CDR3 residues: CASSPAAVEKLFF. CDR3 in DNA: TGTGCCAGCAGCCCAGCGGCAGTTGAAAAACTGTTTTTT.

J is TRBJ2-7 and V is TRBV5-5; D gene uncertain. Deletions cut 2 bases from V and 4 bases from J, with 10 bases between. Germline V gene lookup returns CDR1 SGHKS and CDR2 YYEKEE (reference sequence). CDR3 length: 13 residues. This chain's CDR3 is CASSLGALYEQYV. Written as DNA, the CDR3 is TGTGCCAGCAGCTTAGGAGCTCTATACGAGCAGTACGTC.

The rearrangement joins TRBV19 to TRBJ1-5; 7 nucleotides line up with TRBD1. Germline CDR1 is LNHDA and CDR2 is SQIVND (reference sequence). The J segment lost 4 bases and the V segment lost 5 bases, leaving 5 bases of the junction unmatched. The CDR3 length is 14 residues. CDR3 protein: CASSVTGWNQPQHF. The CDR3 DNA reads as TGTGCCAGTAGTGTGACAGGGTGGAATCAGCCCCAGCATTTT.

This clone has only a few counts. The V gene is TRBV5-1, the J gene TRBJ2-7; 7 positions agree with TRBD1. The CDR3 has 17 residues. The V gene end was trimmed by 4 bases and the J gene end by 0 bases; junction bases not matched to a gene: 13. Germline V gene data show CDR1 as SGHRS and CDR2 as YFSETQ. CDR3 nucleotide sequence: TGCGCCAGCAGCGTAAACAGGGGCCCCAACCTCTCCTACGAGCAGTACTTC. This codes for CASSVNRGPNLSYEQYF.

The chain uses TRBV11-2 and TRBJ1-4; D perhaps matches TRBD1 (5 bases). The CDR3 runs 15 residues. V lost 2 bases, J lost 8 bases, and 15 bases lay in between. Germline CDR1 and CDR2: SGHAT and FQNNGV. DNA for the CDR3: TGTGCCAGCAGCTTAAGGGGCCAGGGAGGAGAAAAACTGTTTTTT. Protein sequence: CASSLRGQGGEKLFF.

The chain links TRBV19 to TRBJ2-3, with TRBD2 matching over 12 bases. CDR3 length: 17 amino acids. Trimming cost V 4 bases and J 0 bases; bases outside gene matches: 5. Germline V gene data show CDR1 as LNHDA and CDR2 as SQIVND (reference sequence). The CDR3 nucleotides read TGTGCCAGTAGTACCCACGGGACTAGCGGGAGCACAGATACGCAGTATTTT. Residues: CASSTHGTSGSTDTQYF.

CDR3 sequence: CASSGTVPGVEKLFF. CDR3 DNA sequence: TGTGCCAGCAGTGGGACAGTTCCGGGCGTAGAAAAACTGTTTTTT. This chain connects TRBV6-1 to TRBJ1-4; maybe TRBD1 (6 bases). CDR1 and CDR2 (germline): MNHNS, SASEGT. The CDR3 runs to 15 residues. Trimming cost V 4 bases and J 8 bases, with 17 bases left between them.

This clone occurred a few times. This chain connects TRBV5-1 to TRBJ2-7; TRBD1 matches 8 bases. Germline V gene lookup returns CDR1 SGHRS and CDR2 YFSETQ. The CDR3 has 15 amino acids. V shed 1 base, J shed 0 bases, and the junction held 3 bases outside the gene matches. The CDR3: CASSLRTGRSYEQYF. The CDR3 bases are TGCGCCAGCAGCTTGAGGACAGGGCGCTCCTACGAGCAGTACTTC.

This clone was observed at least ten times. The rearrangement uses TRBV19 and TRBJ2-1, with D possibly being TRBD1 (6 bases). The V end lost 7 bases, the J end lost 4 bases, and 11 bases lay between the germline ends. The CDR3 is 13 residues long. Germline CDR1 and CDR2: LNHDA and SQIVND (reference sequence). The CDR3 reads CASTLGGYNEQFF. The CDR3 DNA reads as TGTGCCAGTACTCTAGGGGGTTACAATGAGCAGTTCTTC.

The chain uses TRBV5-6 and TRBJ2-3, with a weak D call TRBD2 (6 bases). The V end was cut by 0 bases, the J end by 1 base, with 18 bases between. The germline V gene has CDR1 SGHDT and CDR2 YYEEEE. The CDR3 runs to 18 residues. CDR3 sequence (DNA): TGTGCCAGCAGCTTGGTATTTTTTCGAGCTAGCGGCACAGATACGCAGTATTTT. It yields the protein CASSLVFFRASGTDTQYF.

In its sample, this clone was seen a few times. The chain has TRBV4-3 and TRBJ2-3; no reliable D call. Trimming pared 1 base from V and 0 bases from J, leaving 11 bases between. The germline V gene has CDR1 LGHNA and CDR2 YSLEER. The CDR3 extends over 16 amino acids. The CDR3 loop reads CASSQVVVSSTDTQYF. The CDR3 nucleotides read TGCGCCAGCAGCCAAGTTGTTGTGTCTAGCACAGATACGCAGTATTTT.

The chain employs TRBV28 and TRBJ1-3, with D perhaps TRBD1 (6 bases). The V and J ends lost 4 bases and 5 bases respectively, with 15 bases between them. Germline V gene sequence: CDR1 MDHEN, CDR2 SYDVKM. CDR3 length: 15 amino acids. The CDR3, as DNA: TGTGCCAGCAGTTCTCGAACAGGGTCCAGAAACACCATATATTTT. Protein product: CASSSRTGSRNTIYF.

CDR3 coding DNA: TGTGCCAGCAGCCCGTGGGGGGACAGGGGCGCACTACGATCCTACAATGAGCAGTTCTTC. Translation: CASSPWGDRGALRSYNEQFF. V gene TRBV11-3 combines with J gene TRBJ2-1; 10 nucleotides line up with TRBD1. Germline values: CDR1 SGHNT, CDR2 YENEEA. This CDR3 has 20 amino acids. Trimming cost V 5 bases and J 1 base; bases outside gene matches: 17.

The V and J genes are TRBV7-9 and TRBJ2-1; TRBD2 matches at 12 bases. The germline CDR1 and CDR2 sequences are SEHNR and FQNEAQ (reference sequence). With 6 bases clipped from V and 6 bases from J, the junction kept 6 bases outside the gene matches. The CDR3 extends over 15 amino acids. CDR3 loop: CASSQLAGGFNEQFF. CDR3 DNA: TGTGCCAGCAGTCAACTAGCGGGAGGTTTCAATGAGCAGTTCTTC.

The chain uses TRBV7-8 and TRBJ1-1, with D maybe TRBD1 (5 bases). The CDR3 covers 15 residues. Germline V CDR1 and CDR2: SGHVS, FQNEAQ. V gave up 3 bases and J gave up 3 bases, with 14 bases separating them. CDR3 DNA: TGTGCCAGCAGCTTGTTCGTAGCGGGGGACACTGAAGCTTTCTTT. Translating gives CASSLFVAGDTEAFF.

The CDR3 sequence is CASSEFRDSYNEQFF. The CDR3 nucleotides are TGCGCCAGCAGTGAGTTCCGGGATTCCTACAATGAGCAGTTCTTC. The chain couples TRBV10-1 to TRBJ2-1; perhaps TRBD2 as D (5 bases). Trimming cost V 1 base and J 1 base, with 8 bases left between them. The CDR3 runs to 15 residues. Per the germline V gene, CDR1 is WNHNN and CDR2 is SYGVQD (reference sequence).

As for this clone: A junction end diverges from the germline sequence, so it may reflect a read error. This chain joins TRBV6-6 and TRBJ2-4; TRBD1 agrees at 8 bases. The CDR3 extends over 16 amino acids. In germline, CDR1 is MNHNY, CDR2 SVGAGI (reference sequence). This CDR3 reads CASSFGQGSDKNSQYF. CDR3 sequence (DNA): TGTGCCAGCAGTTTTGGACAGGGTTCGGACAAAAACAGTCAGTACTTC.

The rearrangement uses TRBV11-2 and TRBJ1-2, with TRBD1 matching over 10 bases. The CDR3 length is 16 residues. The V and J ends lost 1 base and 0 bases, in that order; junction bases with no gene match: 2. The germline gives CDR1 SGHAT, CDR2 FQNNGV. CDR3 loop: CASSLGTGGTNYGYTF. For the CDR3, the DNA is TGTGCCAGCAGCTTAGGGACAGGGGGTACTAACTATGGCTACACCTTC.

The chain combines TRBV7-2 with TRBJ2-1, with 10 bases that match TRBD2. CDR3 length equals 15 residues. V dropped 6 bases and J dropped 5; count of bases not matched to a gene: 7. Germline CDR1 is SGHTA and CDR2 is FQGNSA. CDR3 loop: CASRRGLAEHNEQFF. DNA for the CDR3: TGTGCCAGCAGACGCGGACTAGCGGAGCACAATGAGCAGTTCTTC.

This clone occurred a few times. The V call is TRBV29-1, the J call TRBJ2-5; no definite D call. V was shortened by 4 bases and J by 1 base, with 7 bases between the two germline ends. This CDR3 is built from 12 residues. Germline values: CDR1 SQVTM, CDR2 ANQGSEA. The CDR3 loop is CSVAGSQETQYF. CDR3 DNA sequence: TGCAGCGTTGCCGGGTCCCAAGAGACCCAGTACTTC.

This clone was found a few times. This sequence joins TRBV9 and TRBJ2-2; TRBD2 agrees at 7 bases. Trimming removed 5 bases from V and 6 bases from J; junction bases left unmatched: 4. The CDR3 consists of 13 residues. The germline gives CDR1 SGDLS, CDR2 YYNGEE. CDR3 residues: CASRDAGAGELFF. CDR3 nucleotides: TGTGCCAGCAGGGATGCGGGAGCCGGGGAGCTGTTTTTT.

The chain combines TRBV2 with TRBJ2-5; tentative D call: TRBD2 (5 bases). With 3 bases removed from V and 5 bases from J, the gap between germline ends came to 13 bases. The CDR3 contains 14 residues. Germline V gene data show CDR1 as SNHLY and CDR2 as FYNNEI. This CDR3 is CASSEATRGETQYF. CDR3 nucleotides: TGTGCCAGCAGTGAGGCTACTAGAGGGGAGACCCAGTACTTC.

The V gene is TRBV6-1, the J gene TRBJ2-7; 8 bases fit TRBD1. Germline V lookup: CDR1 MNHNS, CDR2 SASEGT. The CDR3 runs to 15 residues. V gave up 1 base and J gave up 1 base; unmatched junction bases: 3. CDR3: CASSEVQGVSYEQYF. DNA of the CDR3: TGTGCCAGCAGTGAAGTACAGGGGGTTTCCTACGAGCAGTACTTC.

This clone was recorded a few times. The rearrangement joins TRBV4-3 to TRBJ2-3; 9 nucleotides match TRBD2. Germline CDR1 and CDR2: LGHNA and YSLEER. The CDR3 contains 17 residues. Trimming cost V 1 base and J 4 bases; bases outside gene matches: 9. The CDR3 sequence: CASSQGGPREGPDTQYF. As DNA, the CDR3 is TGCGCCAGCAGCCAAGGGGGGCCGCGGGAGGGCCCAGATACGCAGTATTTT.

This clone was observed once. The chain has TRBV7-2 and TRBJ1-6, with TRBD1 matching over 8 bases. Germline assignment: CDR1 SGHTA and CDR2 FQGNSA. The CDR3 extends over 15 amino acids. J lost 9 bases, V lost 1 base, and 5 bases had no gene match. CDR3 region: CASSLGQGLSSPLHF. CDR3 sequence (DNA): TGTGCCAGCAGCTTAGGACAGGGGTTGAGTTCACCCCTCCACTTT. The full variable domain, its missing parts supplied by reference TRBV7-2 and TRBJ1-6, is GAGVSQSPSNKVTEKGKDVELRCDPISGHTALYWYRQSLGQGLEFLIYFQGNSAPDKSGLPSDRFSAERTGGSVSTLTIQRTQQEDSAVYLCASSLGQGLSSPLHFGNGTRLTVT.